This T cell receptor beta chain originates from a study of CD8 T cells in Susac syndrome. Broader study findings: The CD4+ T cell repertoires of Susac syndrome were found to show no clonal expansion.

Random hexamers were used to reverse transcribe the RNA input (about 0.45 to 1 ug). TCRdb re-called the immunoSEQ multiplex PCR reads through MiXCR, storing one row per CDR3 protein. Found here are roughly 220,000 distinct CDR3 sequences, about 95% of them singletons; the top ten hold about 0.14%. On this clonotype itself: Its antigen remains unidentified.

Germline trimming cut 0 bases from V and 2 bases from J; bases unmatched to any gene: 19. The CDR3 has 21 amino acids. The germline CDR1 and CDR2 sequences are SGHAT and FQDESV (reference sequence). This clonotype was sampled from a human donor with Susac syndrome. Specimen: CD4+ T cells from PBMCs. This rearrangement joins TRBV11-1 to TRBJ2-7, with 10 positions matching TRBD2. The CDR3 DNA reads as TGTGCCAGCAGCTTAGCGCGACAGGCTCTAAGGACTAGCGGAGAGCCCTACGAGCAGTACTTC. Its translation: CASSLARQALRTSGEPYEQYF.